The rows below give T cell receptor beta chains drawn from one sample of a study of blood T cell repertoires in COVID-19. The assay was immunoSEQ multiplex PCR, and TCRdb's table has in-frame clones only and misses some. The sample yields 110,000 or so clones, just under 90% seen once. The specimen was peripheral blood. The source is a woman aged 50 to 60 with acute or convalescent COVID-19. CDR3s include the opening cysteine and the closing phenylalanine or tryptophan. A D gene is named only where the DNA matches it firmly. Clone size appears in some rows only: once, few, many, or a class for an expanded clone.

j_gene,abundance,v_gene,d_gene,CDR3aa,CDR3nt
TRBJ1-1,NA,TRBV6-6,TRBD1,CASHGTGGSEAFF,TGTGCCAGCCACGGGACAGGGGGGTCTGAAGCTTTCTTT
TRBJ1-4,NA,TRBV6-6,NA,CASTGGSRTNEKLFF,TGTGCCAGCACCGGAGGGAGTAGAACTAATGAAAAACTGTTTTTT
TRBJ2-7,once,TRBV19,TRBD2,CASSNLAGGEQYF,TGTGCCAGTAGTAACCTAGCGGGAGGCGAGCAGTACTTC
TRBJ1-1,NA,TRBV9,TRBD1,CASSVAGTGHMNTEAFF,TGTGCCAGCAGCGTAGCGGGGACAGGTCACATGAACACTGAAGCTTTCTTT
TRBJ1-5,NA,TRBV12-3/TRBV12-4,NA,CASSTLDQPQHF,TGTGCCAGCAGTACTCTTGATCAGCCCCAGCATTTT
TRBJ1-1,NA,TRBV19,NA,CASSAGIGSEDTEAFF,TGTGCCAGTAGTGCAGGAATTGGTAGCGAGGACACTGAAGCTTTCTTT
TRBJ1-1,NA,TRBV2,TRBD1,CASNFRGLGTEAFF,TGTGCCAGCAATTTCAGGGGGCTGGGGACTGAAGCTTTCTTT
TRBJ2-1,NA,TRBV24-1,NA,CATSGGGTASYNEQFF,TGTGCCACCAGCGGGGGGGGGACAGCTTCCTACAATGAGCAGTTCTTC
TRBJ1-2,few,TRBV7-2,TRBD1,CASSPRTGQGYTF,TGTGCCAGCAGCCCGAGGACAGGGCAAGGCTACACCTTC
TRBJ2-3,NA,TRBV28,NA,CASSNVGQNTDTQYF,TGTGCCAGCAGCAACGTAGGACAGAACACAGATACGCAGTATTTT
TRBJ1-5,NA,TRBV10-2,NA,CASSESLIGRKNQPQHF,TGCGCCAGCAGTGAGTCCCTGATTGGCAGGAAAAATCAGCCCCAGCATTTT
TRBJ1-5,NA,TRBV11-2,NA,CASSLDFRQPQHF,TGTGCCAGCAGCTTAGATTTTCGTCAGCCCCAGCATTTT
TRBJ2-3,NA,TRBV12-5,NA,CASGQGTDTQYF,TGTGCTAGTGGGCAGGGCACAGATACGCAGTATTTT
TRBJ2-7,NA,TRBV4-1,NA,CASSLIGLTGEQYF,TGCGCCAGCAGCCTGATCGGACTGACGGGAGAGCAGTACTTC
TRBJ1-1,NA,TRBV10-3,NA,CAISRGEETEAFF,TGTGCCATCTCAAGAGGGGAGGAGACTGAAGCTTTCTTT
TRBJ2-3,NA,TRBV29-1,TRBD1,CSGDTGVGTDTQYF,TGCAGCGGAGATACAGGGGTCGGCACAGATACGCAGTATTTT
TRBJ2-7,NA,TRBV5-1,NA,CASSWATGSYEQYF,TGCGCCAGCAGCTGGGCGACAGGCTCCTACGAGCAGTACTTC
TRBJ2-2,NA,TRBV12-5,TRBD1,CATGTGDTGELFF,TGTGCTACCGGGACAGGGGACACCGGGGAGCTGTTTTTT
TRBJ2-5,once,TRBV7-2,NA,CASSQGHKQETQYF,TGTGCCAGCAGCCAGGGACATAAGCAAGAGACCCAGTACTTC
TRBJ1-1,few,TRBV6-5,TRBD1,CASRTGGMNTEAFF,TGTGCCAGCAGGACAGGGGGCATGAACACTGAAGCTTTCTTT
TRBJ2-3,NA,TRBV3-1/TRBV3-2,NA,CASSNLLRGKSTDTQYF,TGTGCCAGCAGCAACCTCTTAAGGGGAAAGAGCACAGATACGCAGTATTTT
TRBJ1-1,NA,TRBV2,NA,CASSEDWRPREAFF,TGTGCCAGCAGTGAAGATTGGCGGCCCCGTGAAGCTTTCTTT
TRBJ1-2,NA,TRBV4-1,TRBD1,CASSQDRDRIYGYTF,TGCGCCAGCAGCCAAGATCGGGACAGGATCTATGGCTACACCTTC
TRBJ1-4,NA,TRBV24-1,NA,CATSDFSSKLFF,TGTGCCACCAGTGATTTCAGTTCGAAACTGTTTTTT
TRBJ2-2,NA,TRBV7-2,TRBD2,CASGEGRAYTGELFF,TGTGCCAGCGGGGAGGGCCGGGCCTACACCGGGGAGCTGTTTTTT
TRBJ2-5,NA,TRBV4-1,NA,CASSQERGGGTQYF,TGCGCCAGCAGCCAAGAAAGGGGAGGAGGGACCCAGTACTTC
TRBJ1-2,NA,TRBV19,NA,CASSIRGYYGYTF,TGTGCCAGTAGTATCCGGGGATACTATGGCTACACCTTC
TRBJ2-5,NA,TRBV18,NA,CASSPTRSVEETQYF,TGTGCCAGCTCACCAACGAGGTCAGTCGAAGAGACCCAGTACTTC
TRBJ1-2,NA,TRBV27,TRBD1,CASSPTGVDGYTF,TGTGCCAGCAGTCCTACAGGGGTGGATGGCTACACCTTC
TRBJ1-4,NA,TRBV9,NA,CASSVNSGLTNEKLFF,TGTGCCAGCAGCGTTAACTCGGGATTGACTAATGAAAAACTGTTTTTT
TRBJ1-1,NA,TRBV5-1,NA,CASSTQEGTEAFF,TGCGCCAGCAGCACTCAGGAGGGAACTGAAGCTTTCTTT
TRBJ1-6,NA,TRBV5-6,NA,CASSLRTVFNSPLHF,TGTGCCAGCAGCTTAAGGACAGTTTTTAATTCACCCCTCCACTTT
TRBJ2-1,NA,TRBV16,TRBD2,CASSQRLAGDNEQFF,TGTGCCAGCAGCCAAAGGCTAGCGGGGGACAATGAGCAGTTCTTC
TRBJ1-2,NA,TRBV7-9,NA,CASSPPGANYGYTF,TGTGCCAGCAGCCCCCCCGGAGCTAACTATGGCTACACCTTC
TRBJ1-5,NA,TRBV30,NA,CAWSRTGRFNQPQHF,TGTGCCTGGAGTAGAACAGGGAGATTCAATCAGCCCCAGCATTTT
TRBJ1-4,few,TRBV2,TRBD1,CASSERRSRDRGLLSGEKLFF,TGTGCCAGCAGTGAAAGGAGATCCAGGGACAGGGGCCTCCTATCAGGGGAAAAACTGTTTTTT
TRBJ2-7,NA,TRBV19,NA,CASSTAGLPYEQYF,TGTGCCAGTAGTACTGCGGGCTTACCCTACGAGCAGTACTTC
TRBJ2-3,NA,TRBV6-5,NA,CASRPTGNTDTQYF,TGTGCCAGCAGACCAACAGGGAACACAGATACGCAGTATTTT
TRBJ2-5,NA,TRBV18,NA,CASSPDSGLGTQETQYF,TGTGCCAGCTCACCAGATAGCGGTTTGGGCACACAAGAGACCCAGTACTTC
TRBJ1-5,once,TRBV12-5,TRBD1,CASGWGDSYPPQHF,TGTGCTAGTGGTTGGGGGGACAGCTACCCCCCCCAGCATTTT
TRBJ1-3,NA,TRBV3-1/TRBV3-2,TRBD1,CASSLTGQGAGNTIYF,TGTGCCAGCAGCCTCACCGGACAGGGGGCTGGAAACACCATATATTTT
TRBJ2-1,NA,TRBV20-1,NA,CSAPTFNEQFF,TGCAGTGCCCCTACCTTCAATGAGCAGTTCTTC
TRBJ1-5,NA,TRBV30,NA,CAWSTSRSNQPQHF,TGTGCCTGGAGTACGTCCAGAAGTAATCAGCCCCAGCATTTT
TRBJ2-5,few,TRBV5-1,NA,CASTTGTQDRETQYF,TGCGCCAGCACTACCGGGACTCAAGATCGGGAGACCCAGTACTTC
TRBJ2-2,NA,TRBV7-8,NA,CASSLDRSLTGELFF,TGTGCCAGCAGCTTAGACAGGTCACTTACCGGGGAGCTGTTTTTT
TRBJ1-1,NA,TRBV2,NA,CARGAVNTEAFF,TGTGCCAGGGGTGCGGTCAACACTGAAGCTTTCTTT
TRBJ2-7,NA,TRBV28,NA,CASSPQGGVYEQYF,TGTGCCAGCAGTCCACAGGGTGGGGTCTACGAGCAGTACTTC
TRBJ2-7,NA,TRBV28,TRBD1,CASSPTRQGMSYEQYF,TGTGCCAGCAGTCCGACAAGACAGGGGATGAGCTACGAGCAGTACTTC
TRBJ1-1,once,TRBV10-3,NA,CAIMGGQSEAFF,TGTGCCATCATGGGGGGGCAGTCTGAAGCTTTCTTT
TRBJ1-2,NA,TRBV19,NA,CASRSGEGNYGYTF,TGTGCCAGTAGAAGCGGGGAGGGGAACTATGGCTACACCTTC
TRBJ2-2,NA,TRBV30,TRBD2,CAWSATLTSGSNTGELFF,TGTGCCTGGAGTGCGACCCTGACTAGCGGGTCGAACACCGGGGAGCTGTTTTTT
TRBJ1-2,NA,TRBV19,NA,CASSIGAGAACGYTF,TGTGCCAGTAGTATAGGGGCAGGGGCCGCCTGTGGCTACACCTTC
TRBJ1-2,NA,TRBV3-1/TRBV3-2,TRBD1,CASSLWTGRVGYTF,TGTGCCAGCAGCCTATGGACAGGGCGAGTCGGCTACACCTTC
TRBJ1-1,NA,TRBV28,NA,CASSSVNTEAFF,TGTGCCAGCAGTTCGGTGAACACTGAAGCTTTCTTT
TRBJ2-5,NA,TRBV14,NA,CASSQVAGAQETQYF,TGTGCCAGCAGCCAAGTGGCAGGGGCTCAAGAGACCCAGTACTTC
TRBJ2-3,NA,TRBV19,NA,CASSRVASTDTQYF,TGTGCCAGTAGTAGGGTAGCTAGCACAGATACGCAGTATTTT
TRBJ2-7,NA,TRBV5-1,NA,CASSTEESSYEQYF,TGCGCCAGCAGCACTGAAGAGAGCTCCTACGAGCAGTACTTC
TRBJ1-5,NA,TRBV4-1,NA,CASSQRGPDENQPQHF,TGCGCCAGCAGCCAAAGAGGGCCGGATGAGAATCAGCCCCAGCATTTT
TRBJ1-3,NA,TRBV29-1,TRBD1,CSVRGGLRGLGGNTIYF,TGCAGCGTTAGAGGGGGCTTAAGGGGGCTAGGTGGAAACACCATATATTTT